The 3 T cell receptor beta chains listed next were all sequenced from one sample in a study of T-cell reconstitution after alpha-beta-depleted transplantation in children. The TCRbeta library incorporated unique molecular identifiers. TCRdb called the PCR reads again in MiXCR, with one record for every CDR3 protein. The sample includes 200,000 to 250,000 distinct CDR3 sequences, roughly 24% of them seen just once. Sequencing was performed on PBMCs, taken before TCRalphabeta/CD19-depleted stem cell transplant. The receptors shown here come from a girl aged 2-10 years with Fanconi anemia, due to receive a stem cell transplant.

In nucleotides, the CDR3 is TGTGCCAGCAGTCCCGGACAGGGGATCACAGATACGCAGTATTTT. This codes for CASSPGQGITDTQYF. V usage is TRBV7-2 and J usage is TRBJ2-3, with 9 bases fitting TRBD1. This CDR3 has 15 residues. Trimming took 6 bases from V and 2 from J; bases not matched to a gene: 6. Germline CDR1 SGHTA, CDR2 FQGNSA.

This clonotype has a handful of counts. V is TRBV2 and J is TRBJ2-1, with D maybe TRBD1 (5 bases). The CDR3 is made up of 13 amino acids. Germline lookup yields CDR1 SNHLY and CDR2 FYNNEI. V gave up 5 bases and J gave up 6 bases, with 11 bases separating them. CDR3 region: CASSRGDLNEQFF. The CDR3 DNA reads as TGTGCCAGCAGTAGGGGCGACCTCAATGAGCAGTTCTTC.

J is TRBJ2-1 and V is TRBV7-9, with TRBD2 as a possible D gene (6 bases). Trimming cost V 5 bases and J 6 bases, with 20 bases left between them. There are 16 residues in the CDR3. Germline V CDR1 and CDR2: SEHNR, FQNEAQ (reference sequence). The chain's CDR3 is CASSNLLGEAPNEQFF. The CDR3 DNA is TGTGCCAGCAGCAATCTCTTGGGGGAGGCACCCAATGAGCAGTTCTTC. The variable domain in full, with the rest retrieved from reference TRBV7-9 and TRBJ2-1, is DTGVSQNPRHKITKRGQNVTFRCDPISEHNRLYWYRQTLGQGPEFLTYFQNEAQLEKSRLLSDRFSAERPKGSFSTLEIQRTEQGDSAMYLCASSNLLGEAPNEQFFGPGTRLTVL.